The 21 T cell receptor beta chains listed next were all sequenced from one sample in a study of response to subunit inactivated influenza vaccine. Via MiXCR, TCRdb re-called the RT-PCR reads, giving one row per CDR3 protein. The sample has roughly 650,000 distinct CDR3 sequences, around 15% seen once. Material: PBMCs from blood, obtained around two weeks before vaccination. All receptors derive from a man between 45 and 60 years old who received an inactivated influenza vaccine.

This clonotype was found a few times. The chain has TRBV20-1 and TRBJ2-1, with TRBD2 matching 12 bases. The CDR3 loop spans 14 amino acids. V shed 5 bases, J shed 9 bases, and the junction held 8 bases outside the gene matches. Germline values: CDR1 DFQATT, CDR2 SNEGSKA (reference sequence). In DNA form, the CDR3 reads TGCAGTGCTTACCCTAGCGGGAGGGCCAGTGAGCAGTTCTTC. Translating it yields CSAYPSGRASEQFF.

This chain joins TRBV5-4 and TRBJ2-5; perhaps TRBD2 as D (5 bases). The CDR3 has 12 amino acids. Germline CDR1 is SGHNT and CDR2 is YYREEE (reference sequence). The V end was cut by 3 bases, the J end by 5 bases, with 8 bases between. The CDR3 protein is CASSSSYETQYF. CDR3 sequence (DNA): TGTGCCAGCAGCTCTAGCTATGAGACCCAGTACTTC.

This clonotype was counted a few times. V is TRBV4-3 and J is TRBJ2-3, with a weak D call TRBD1 (5 bases). Germline V gives CDR1 LGHNA, CDR2 YSLEER. This CDR3 comprises 16 residues. Trimming removed 0 bases at V and 2 bases at J, with 12 bases between. The CDR3 bases are TGCGCCAGCAGCCAAGAGAGGAGCAGGGTCACAGATACGCAGTATTTT. Amino acid sequence: CASSQERSRVTDTQYF.

J is TRBJ2-7 and V is TRBV6-1, with D perhaps matching TRBD1 or TRBD2 (6 bases each). The V and J ends lost 6 bases and 2 bases respectively, with 14 bases between them. Germline lookup yields CDR1 MNHNS and CDR2 SASEGT. CDR3 length: 14 residues. CDR3 DNA: TGTGCCAGCAGATCCGGGGGCAGGACCTACGAGCAGTACTTC. Residues: CASRSGGRTYEQYF.

This clonotype was found a few times. The CDR3 region has the DNA TGTGCCTCCCTCGGAGACTTCAATCAGCCCCAGCATTTT. This gives the protein CASLGDFNQPQHF. The J gene is TRBJ1-5, the V gene TRBV6-2 or TRBV6-3; D uncertain. V was cut by 11 bases and J by 3 bases, with 14 bases left in between. Germline CDR1 MNHEY, CDR2 SVGEGT. This CDR3 region has 13 residues.

The chain couples TRBV6-5 to TRBJ2-3; D may be TRBD1 (5 bases). The CDR3 runs 15 residues. Germline-derived CDR1 and CDR2 are MNHEY and SVGAGI. Trimming removed 4 bases at V and 2 bases at J, with 13 bases between. The CDR3 spells CASSSGQGNTDTQYF. CDR3 DNA sequence: TGTGCCAGCAGTTCTGGTCAGGGAAACACAGATACGCAGTATTTT.

This clonotype has just a few counts. V usage is TRBV20-1 and J usage is TRBJ1-5; perhaps TRBD1 as D (6 bases). Per the germline V gene, CDR1 is DFQATT and CDR2 is SNEGSKA (reference sequence). V gave up 5 bases and J gave up 0 bases, with 14 bases separating them. CDR3 length: 15 amino acids. CDR3 protein: CSAGETGPSNQPQHF. CDR3 sequence (DNA): TGCAGTGCTGGGGAAACAGGGCCTAGCAATCAGCCCCAGCATTTT.

This clonotype has more than one count but fewer than ten. The chain couples TRBV5-8 to TRBJ2-7, with 10 bases lining up with TRBD2. Trimming at V came to 0 bases and at J to 6 bases, leaving 12 bases not matched to a gene. CDR3 length: 17 amino acids. Germline CDR1 and CDR2: SGHTS and YDEGEE. This chain's CDR3 is CASSLGKRLAGLSEQYF. In DNA, the CDR3 is TGTGCCAGCAGCTTGGGCAAACGACTAGCGGGTCTCTCCGAGCAGTACTTC.

This clonotype came up a few times. The rearrangement joins TRBV4-2 to TRBJ1-1, with TRBD1 as a possible D gene (5 bases). Germline V gene data show CDR1 as LGHNA and CDR2 as YNFKEQ. V was shortened by 0 bases and J by 4 bases, with 18 bases between the two germline ends. The CDR3 consists of 17 residues. The CDR3: CASSQEAGSGYSTEAFF. The CDR3 DNA follows: TGTGCCAGCAGCCAAGAGGCAGGGAGTGGATATAGCACTGAAGCTTTCTTT.

The sample holds a few counts of this clonotype. The chain combines TRBV5-4 with TRBJ1-2; TRBD1 aligns across 8 bases. The length of the CDR3 is 15 residues. From germline, CDR1 is SGHNT and CDR2 YYREEE (reference sequence). J gave up 3 bases and V 1 base, and 5 bases lay outside the gene matches. CDR3 sequence: CASSLPQGAHYGYTF. The CDR3 DNA is TGTGCCAGCAGCTTGCCTCAGGGGGCGCACTATGGCTACACCTTC.

There are many counts of this clonotype. The chain is built from TRBV7-9 and TRBJ1-1; D might be TRBD1 (6 bases). Trimming shortened V by 1 base and J by 7 bases, and 13 bases separated the two germline ends. This CDR3 contains 14 residues. Germline V lookup: CDR1 SEHNR, CDR2 FQNEAQ (reference sequence). CDR3 loop: CASSLETGHVEAFF. The CDR3 DNA is TGTGCCAGCAGCTTAGAGACAGGACATGTTGAAGCTTTCTTT. Supplemented by reference TRBV7-9 and TRBJ1-1, the full variable domain reads DTGVSQNPRHKITKRGQNVTFRCDPISEHNRLYWYRQTLGQGPEFLTYFQNEAQLEKSRLLSDRFSAERPKGSFSTLEIQRTEQGDSAMYLCASSLETGHVEAFFGQGTRLTVV.

This clonotype has a handful of counts. The rearrangement uses TRBV3-1 and TRBJ2-7; possible D gene TRBD2, 5 bases. Deletions cut 0 bases from V and 4 bases from J, with 16 bases between. The CDR3 sequence is 16 residues long. Germline-derived CDR1 and CDR2 are LGHDT and YNNKEL (reference sequence). CDR3 sequence reads: CASSQELASTRYEQYF. The CDR3 region has the DNA TGTGCCAGCAGCCAAGAATTGGCTAGCACCAGGTACGAGCAGTACTTC.

The chain is built from TRBV12-3 or TRBV12-4 and TRBJ1-4; D is possibly TRBD1 (5 bases). This CDR3 region has 15 residues. The V gene lost 3 bases and the J gene lost 7 bases, with 15 bases spanning the gap. The DNA for the CDR3 is TGTGCCAGCAGTTTGGTGGAGGGGTTGGGTGAAAAACTGTTTTTT. Encoded protein: CASSLVEGLGEKLFF.

This clonotype was counted a few times. V gene TRBV6-5 combines with J gene TRBJ2-7; TRBD2 agrees at 8 bases. Germline assignment: CDR1 MNHEY and CDR2 SVGAGI. This CDR3 contains 16 residues. Trimming removed 4 bases from V and 4 bases from J; junction bases left unmatched: 12. CDR3 nucleotides: TGTGCCAGCAGTTCCCCCAGGACTAGCCGAAAATACGAGCAGTACTTC. Translation: CASSSPRTSRKYEQYF.

This clonotype was picked up a small number of times. V gene TRBV7-8 combines with J gene TRBJ2-7; maybe TRBD2 (5 bases). The CDR3 is made up of 15 amino acids. CDR1 SGHVS and CDR2 FQNEAQ come from the germline V gene. The V end was cut by 1 base, the J end by 6 bases, with 16 bases between. CDR3 coding DNA: TGTGCCAGCAGCTTAGAAACCCTCCTTGGAGGCGAGCAGTACTTC. It translates to CASSLETLLGGEQYF.

This clonotype was seen at least ten times. The J gene is TRBJ1-6, the V gene TRBV5-1; 9 bases agree with TRBD1. J was trimmed by 5 bases and V by 0 bases; bases with no gene match: 3. CDR3 length: 16 residues. The germline V gene encodes CDR1 SGHRS and CDR2 YFSETQ. CDR3 nucleotides: TGCGCCAGCAGCTTGGCGACAGGGGGAAATAATTCACCCCTCCACTTT. This gives the protein CASSLATGGNNSPLHF.

The DNA for the CDR3 is TGTGCCAGCAGCCCCCTAGGAAGCTCCTACAATGAGCAGTTCTTC. Its protein product is CASSPLGSSYNEQFF. The chain uses TRBV25-1 and TRBJ2-1; D gene ambiguous. V lost 6 bases to trimming and J lost 0 bases, with 12 bases between them. This CDR3 contains 15 residues. Germline V CDR1 and CDR2: MGHDK, SYGVNS.

This rearrangement joins TRBV6-5 to TRBJ1-1; D not certain. The CDR3 sequence is 12 residues long. Germline CDR1 and CDR2: MNHEY and SVGAGI. V shed 6 bases and J shed 4 bases, with 9 bases lying between them. The CDR3 sequence is CASRREGTEAFF. In DNA form, the CDR3 reads TGTGCCAGCAGGCGGGAGGGCACTGAAGCTTTCTTT.

This clonotype has at least ten counts. The chain recombines TRBV7-8 with TRBJ2-3; no reliable D call. CDR1 SGHVS and CDR2 FQNEAQ come from the germline V gene. Trimming removed 3 bases at V and 6 bases at J, with 10 bases between. The CDR3 is 13 residues long. The CDR3 nucleotides read TGTGCCAGCAGCTTCCAACTTCCCGATACGCAGTATTTT. This translates into CASSFQLPDTQYF.

The J gene is TRBJ2-2, the V gene TRBV6-2 or TRBV6-3; 10 nucleotides agree with TRBD1. Germline loops: CDR1 MNHEY, CDR2 SVGEGT. After removal of 5 bases from V and 4 bases from J, the junction contained 7 bases not matched to a gene. CDR3 length equals 16 residues. CDR3: CASSPRQGALTGELFF. The CDR3, as DNA: TGTGCCAGCAGTCCACGACAGGGGGCACTCACCGGGGAGCTGTTTTTT.

The chain joins TRBV5-1 to TRBJ2-7, with 7 bases identical to TRBD1. V gave up 4 bases and J gave up 1 base; unmatched junction bases: 11. The CDR3 is made up of 16 amino acids. CDR1 and CDR2 (germline): SGHRS, YFSETQ. CDR3 DNA sequence: TGCGCCAGCAGCCAACCCCCGGGACAGAAGTCCTACGAGCAGTACTTC. Translated: CASSQPPGQKSYEQYF.